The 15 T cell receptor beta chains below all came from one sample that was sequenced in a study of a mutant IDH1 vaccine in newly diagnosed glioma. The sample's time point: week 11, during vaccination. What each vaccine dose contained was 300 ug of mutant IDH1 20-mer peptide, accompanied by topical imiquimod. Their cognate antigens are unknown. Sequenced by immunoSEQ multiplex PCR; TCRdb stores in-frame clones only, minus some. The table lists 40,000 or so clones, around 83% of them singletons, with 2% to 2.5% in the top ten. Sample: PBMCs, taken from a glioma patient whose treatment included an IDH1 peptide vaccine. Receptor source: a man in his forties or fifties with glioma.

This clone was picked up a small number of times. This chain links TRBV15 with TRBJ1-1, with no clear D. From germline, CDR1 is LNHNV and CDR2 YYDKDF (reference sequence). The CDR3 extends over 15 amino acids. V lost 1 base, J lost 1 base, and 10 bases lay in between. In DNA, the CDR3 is TGTGCCACCAGCAGAGGTTTGGGTAGGAACACTGAAGCTTTCTTT. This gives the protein CATSRGLGRNTEAFF. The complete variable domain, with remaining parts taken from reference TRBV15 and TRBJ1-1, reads DAMVIQNPRYQVTQFGKPVTLSCSQTLNHNVMYWYQQKSSQAPKLLFHYYDKDFNNEADTPDNFQSRRPNTSFCFLDIRSPGLGDTAMYLCATSRGLGRNTEAFFGQGTRLTVV.

DNA for the CDR3: TGTGCCAGCTCACCACCGCCCGTTGGAGTTCGGTACGAGCAGTACTTC. Its translation: CASSPPPVGVRYEQYF. This rearrangement joins TRBV18 to TRBJ2-7; D remains ambiguous. CDR1 is KGHSH, CDR2 LQKENI, per germline. V shed 0 bases and J shed 4 bases, with 16 bases lying between them. The CDR3 totals 16 residues.

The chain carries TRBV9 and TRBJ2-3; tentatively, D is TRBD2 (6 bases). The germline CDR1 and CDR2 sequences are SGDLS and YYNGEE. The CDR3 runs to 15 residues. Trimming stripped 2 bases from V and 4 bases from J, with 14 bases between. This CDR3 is CASSVLGRRADTQYF. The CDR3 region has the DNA TGTGCCAGCAGCGTCCTCGGGCGGAGGGCAGATACGCAGTATTTT. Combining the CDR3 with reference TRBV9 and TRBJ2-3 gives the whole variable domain DSGVTQTPKHLITATGQRVTLRCSPRSGDLSVYWYQQSLDQGLQFLIQYYNGEERAKGNILERFSAQQFPDLHSELNLSSLELGDSALYFCASSVLGRRADTQYFGPGTRLTVL.

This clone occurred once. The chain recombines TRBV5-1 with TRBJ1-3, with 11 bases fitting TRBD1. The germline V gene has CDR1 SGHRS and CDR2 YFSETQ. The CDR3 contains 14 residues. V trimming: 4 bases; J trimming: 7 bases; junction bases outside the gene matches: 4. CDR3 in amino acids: CASSEDRGPNTIYF. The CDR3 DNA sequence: TGCGCCAGCAGCGAGGACAGGGGGCCCAACACCATATATTTT.

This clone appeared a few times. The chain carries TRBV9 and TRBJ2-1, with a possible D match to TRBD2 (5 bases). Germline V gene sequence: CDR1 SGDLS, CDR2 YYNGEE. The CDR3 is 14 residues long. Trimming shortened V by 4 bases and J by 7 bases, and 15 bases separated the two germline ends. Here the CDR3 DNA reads TGTGCCAGCAGCACCGGGAACCTAGTGAATGAGCAGTTCTTC. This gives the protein CASSTGNLVNEQFF.

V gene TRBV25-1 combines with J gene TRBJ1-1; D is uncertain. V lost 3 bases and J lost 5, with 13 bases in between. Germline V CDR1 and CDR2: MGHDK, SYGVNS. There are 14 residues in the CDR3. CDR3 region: CASSDPGKVTEAFF. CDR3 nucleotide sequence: TGTGCCAGCAGTGACCCCGGGAAGGTAACTGAAGCTTTCTTT.

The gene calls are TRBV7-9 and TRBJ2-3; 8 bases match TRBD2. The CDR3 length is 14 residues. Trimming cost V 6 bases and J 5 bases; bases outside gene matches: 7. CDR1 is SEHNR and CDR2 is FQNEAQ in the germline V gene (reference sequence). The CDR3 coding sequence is TGTGCCAGCAGAAAGCGGGAGCTGGTAGATACGCAGTATTTT. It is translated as CASRKRELVDTQYF.

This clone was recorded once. The CDR3 DNA reads TGTGCCAGCAGACCTCTGGGACAGAATTCCTACGAGCAGTACTTC. It specifies CASRPLGQNSYEQYF. V is TRBV6-5 and J is TRBJ2-7; 7 nucleotides align to TRBD1. CDR1 and CDR2 from the germline V gene are MNHEY and SVGAGI. J lost 1 base, V lost 6 bases, and 9 bases had no gene match. The length of the CDR3 is 15 residues.

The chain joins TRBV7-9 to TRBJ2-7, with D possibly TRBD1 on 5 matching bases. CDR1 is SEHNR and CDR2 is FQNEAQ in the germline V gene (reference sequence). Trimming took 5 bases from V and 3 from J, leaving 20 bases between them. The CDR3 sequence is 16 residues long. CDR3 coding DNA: TGTGCCAGCAGCCGGCGAGTGGGGCAGGGTGTCTACGAGCAGTACTTC. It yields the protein CASSRRVGQGVYEQYF. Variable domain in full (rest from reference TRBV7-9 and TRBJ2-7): DTGVSQNPRHKITKRGQNVTFRCDPISEHNRLYWYRQTLGQGPEFLTYFQNEAQLEKSRLLSDRFSAERPKGSFSTLEIQRTEQGDSAMYLCASSRRVGQGVYEQYFGPGTRLTVT.

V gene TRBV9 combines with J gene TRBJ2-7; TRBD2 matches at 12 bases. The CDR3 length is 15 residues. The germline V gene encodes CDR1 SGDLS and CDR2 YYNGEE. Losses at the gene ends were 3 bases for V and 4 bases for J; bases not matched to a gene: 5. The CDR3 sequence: CASSAGLAGTYEQYF. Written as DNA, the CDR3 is TGTGCCAGCAGCGCCGGACTAGCGGGGACGTACGAGCAGTACTTC. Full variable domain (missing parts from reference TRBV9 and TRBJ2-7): DSGVTQTPKHLITATGQRVTLRCSPRSGDLSVYWYQQSLDQGLQFLIQYYNGEERAKGNILERFSAQQFPDLHSELNLSSLELGDSALYFCASSAGLAGTYEQYFGPGTRLTVT.

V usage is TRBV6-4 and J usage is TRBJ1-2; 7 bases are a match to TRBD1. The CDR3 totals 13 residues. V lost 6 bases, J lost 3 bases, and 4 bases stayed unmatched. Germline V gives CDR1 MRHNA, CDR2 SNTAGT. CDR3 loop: CASSPDRDYGYTF. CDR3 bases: TGTGCCAGCAGCCCCGACAGGGACTATGGCTACACCTTC.

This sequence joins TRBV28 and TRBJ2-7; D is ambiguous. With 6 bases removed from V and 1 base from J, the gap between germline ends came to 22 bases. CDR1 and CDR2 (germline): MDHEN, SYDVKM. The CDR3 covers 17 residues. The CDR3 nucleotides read TGTGCCAGCAGACCCCTCCCATGGCAGACACGTTCCTACGAGCAGTACTTC. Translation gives CASRPLPWQTRSYEQYF.

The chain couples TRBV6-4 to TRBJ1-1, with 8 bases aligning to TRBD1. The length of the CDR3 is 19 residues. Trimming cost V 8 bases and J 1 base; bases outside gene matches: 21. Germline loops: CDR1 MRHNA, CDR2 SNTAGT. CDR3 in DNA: TGTGCCAGCCAGCGTTACTGTACAGGGGGAGGTTGTTCGAACACTGAAGCTTTCTTT. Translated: CASQRYCTGGGCSNTEAFF.

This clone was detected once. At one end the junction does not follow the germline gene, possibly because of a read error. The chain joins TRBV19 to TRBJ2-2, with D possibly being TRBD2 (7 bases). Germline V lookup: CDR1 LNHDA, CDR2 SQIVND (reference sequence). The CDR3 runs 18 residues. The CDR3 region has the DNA TGTGCCAGTAGTGGATTACTGGGGGCGGGAGTGAACACCGGGGGGCTGTTTTTT. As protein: CASSGLLGAGVNTGGLFF.

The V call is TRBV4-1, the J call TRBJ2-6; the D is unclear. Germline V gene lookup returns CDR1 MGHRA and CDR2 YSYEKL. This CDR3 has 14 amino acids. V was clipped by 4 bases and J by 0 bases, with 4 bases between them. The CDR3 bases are TGCGCCAGCAGCCGAGACTCTGGGGCCAACGTCCTGACTTTC. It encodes CASSRDSGANVLTF.